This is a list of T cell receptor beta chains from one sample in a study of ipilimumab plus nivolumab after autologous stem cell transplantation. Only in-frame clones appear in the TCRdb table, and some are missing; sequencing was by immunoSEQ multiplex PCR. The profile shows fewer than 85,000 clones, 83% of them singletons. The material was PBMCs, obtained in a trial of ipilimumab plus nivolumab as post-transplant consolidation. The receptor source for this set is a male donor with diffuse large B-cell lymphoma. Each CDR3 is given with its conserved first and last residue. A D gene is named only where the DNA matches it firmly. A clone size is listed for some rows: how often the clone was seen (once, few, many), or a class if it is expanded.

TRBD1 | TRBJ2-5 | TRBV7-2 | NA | TGTGCCAGCAGCTTAATGGGACAGTCCCAAGAGACCCAGTACTTC | CASSLMGQSQETQYF
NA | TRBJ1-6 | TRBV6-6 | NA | TGTGCCAGCAGTTACAGGCCAAATTCACCCCTCCACTTT | CASSYRPNSPLHF
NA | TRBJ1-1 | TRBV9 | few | TGTGCCAGCAGCGAGAGTGGAAACACTGAAGCTTTCTTT | CASSESGNTEAFF
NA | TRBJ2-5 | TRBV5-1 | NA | TGCGCCAGCGGGAAACAGGTTCAAGAGACCCAGTACTTC | CASGKQVQETQYF
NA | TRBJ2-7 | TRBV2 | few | TGTGCCAGCAGTGAAGGGTCGCTCTCCTACGAGCAGTACTTC | CASSEGSLSYEQYF
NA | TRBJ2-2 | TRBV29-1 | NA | TGCAGCGTTGGAAGGGGTGGTACCGGGGAGCTGTTTTTT | CSVGRGGTGELFF
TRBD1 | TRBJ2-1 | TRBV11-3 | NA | TGTGCCAGCAGCCCGCGACAGGGGGCTTTAGCGGGCAGCTCCTACAATGAGCAGTTCTTC | CASSPRQGALAGSSYNEQFF
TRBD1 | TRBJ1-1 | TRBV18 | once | TGTGCCAGCTCCCAGCTATTTCAGGGGGCCCCGGATACTGAAGCTTTCTTT | CASSQLFQGAPDTEAFF
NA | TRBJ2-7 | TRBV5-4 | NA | TGTGCCAGCAGCTTGTACGGGCGGCAGGGGGGCGTCGAGCAGTACTTC | CASSLYGRQGGVEQYF
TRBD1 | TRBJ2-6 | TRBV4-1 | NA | TGCGCCAGCAGCCAAGCAGGGGGATGGGGCTCTGGGGCCAACGTCCTGACTTTC | CASSQAGGWGSGANVLTF
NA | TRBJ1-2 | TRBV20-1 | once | TGCAGTGCTCCTAGGGGGTATGGCTACACCTTC | CSAPRGYGYTF
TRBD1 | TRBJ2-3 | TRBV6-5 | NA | TGTGCCAGCAGTGGACCGGACAGGGCAGATACGCAGTATTTT | CASSGPDRADTQYF
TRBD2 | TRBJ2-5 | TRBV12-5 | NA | TGTGCTAGTGGTCCCTCCCCGGGACTAGCGGGGGGGCAGGAGACCCAGTACTTC | CASGPSPGLAGGQETQYF
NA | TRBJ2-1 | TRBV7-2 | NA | TGTGCCAGCAGCTTAGGAGATCTCTACAATGAGCAGTTCTTC | CASSLGDLYNEQFF
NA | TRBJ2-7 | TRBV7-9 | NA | TGTGCCAGCAGCTATACAATGTACGAGCAGTACTTC | CASSYTMYEQYF
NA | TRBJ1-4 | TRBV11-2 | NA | TGTGCCAGCAGCGAACCCCCAGGGGAGGTCATTGAAAAACTGTTTTTT | CASSEPPGEVIEKLFF
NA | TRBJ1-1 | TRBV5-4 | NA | TGTGCCAGCAGCTTGGGGGGGAGGAACACTGAAGCTTTCTTT | CASSLGGRNTEAFF
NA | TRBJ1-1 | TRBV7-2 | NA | TGTGCCAGCAGCAGGCTCCGGTGGACTGAAGCTTTCTTT | CASSRLRWTEAFF
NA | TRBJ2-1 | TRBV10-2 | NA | TGCGCCAGCAGTGAGGTAAACAGGTTCGGGTTAAATGAGCAGTTCTTC | CASSEVNRFGLNEQFF
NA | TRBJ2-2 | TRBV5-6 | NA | TGTGCCAGCAGCAGGACAGCAACATACGGGGAGCTGTTTTTT | CASSRTATYGELFF
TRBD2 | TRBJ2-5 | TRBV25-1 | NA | TGTGCCAGCAGTGAATTGGAGGGTGGCGCGGGGGAACAAGAGACCCAGTACTTC | CASSELEGGAGEQETQYF
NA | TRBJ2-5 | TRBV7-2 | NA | TGTGCCAGCATCCCAAGGTCAACGGAGGGGGGAAAGACCCAGTACTTC | CASIPRSTEGGKTQYF
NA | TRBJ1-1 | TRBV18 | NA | TGTGCCAGCTCACCGAGCGAGTACACTGAAGCTTTCTTT | CASSPSEYTEAFF
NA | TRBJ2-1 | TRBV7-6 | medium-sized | TGTGCCAGCAGCTCGCCAGAGGTCTCCACTCTCTCCTACAATGAGCAGTTCTTC | CASSSPEVSTLSYNEQFF
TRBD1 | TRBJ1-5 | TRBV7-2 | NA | TGTGCCAGCAGTTCACAGGGGACGAATCAGCCCCAGCATTTT | CASSSQGTNQPQHF
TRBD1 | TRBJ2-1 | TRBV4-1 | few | TGCGCCAGCAGCCAAGGGACAGGGGTGAGTGAGCAGTTCTTC | CASSQGTGVSEQFF
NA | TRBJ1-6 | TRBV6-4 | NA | TGTGCCAGCAGAAAGGACCCCTCCTATAATTCACCCCTCCACTTT | CASRKDPSYNSPLHF
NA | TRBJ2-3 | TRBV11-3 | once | TGTGCCAGCAGCTTAGGAAGGCAGTTCACAGATACGCAGTATTTT | CASSLGRQFTDTQYF
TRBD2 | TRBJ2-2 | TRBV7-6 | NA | TGTGCCAGCAGCTTACGGCGGGGGGCGGGCACCGGGGAGCTGTTTTTT | CASSLRRGAGTGELFF
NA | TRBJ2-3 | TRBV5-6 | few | TGTGCCAGCAGCTTGCCCAGTACCCACACAGATACGCAGTATTTT | CASSLPSTHTDTQYF
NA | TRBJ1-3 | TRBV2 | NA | TGTGCCAGCAGTGTTCGACAGGTCTACTCTGGAAACACCATATATTTT | CASSVRQVYSGNTIYF
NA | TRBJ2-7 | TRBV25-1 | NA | TGTGCCAGCAGTGAATCGACAGCATACTCCTACGAGCAGTACTTC | CASSESTAYSYEQYF
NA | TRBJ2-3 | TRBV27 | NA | TGTGCCAGCAGTTTATTGACCTTCGGGAGCACAGATACGCAGTATTTT | CASSLLTFGSTDTQYF
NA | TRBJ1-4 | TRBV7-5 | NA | TGTGTCAGAAGCTTGACAGGGGGAGTGGGTGAAAAACTGTTTTTT | CVRSLTGGVGEKLFF
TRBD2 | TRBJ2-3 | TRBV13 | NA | TGTGCCAGCAGCTTAAGGAGCGGGGGAATCACAGATACGCAGTATTTT | CASSLRSGGITDTQYF
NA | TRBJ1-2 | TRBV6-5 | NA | TGTGCCAGCAGTTACTCGTGGGTGGGCTATGGCTACACCTTC | CASSYSWVGYGYTF
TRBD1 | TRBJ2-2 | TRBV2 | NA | TGTGCCAGCAGTGGCGGACAGGGAAGAACCGGGGAGCTGTTTTTT | CASSGGQGRTGELFF
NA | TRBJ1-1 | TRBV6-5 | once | TGTGCCAGCAGTTATGGGCGGGCCAGTGACACTGAAGCTTTCTTT | CASSYGRASDTEAFF
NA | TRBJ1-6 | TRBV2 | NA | TGTGCCAGCAGTGAATGGGGGGGTACTGTGAATTCACCCCTCCACTTT | CASSEWGGTVNSPLHF
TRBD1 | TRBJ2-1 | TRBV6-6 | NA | TGTGCCAGCAGTCCGGGACAGCACTACAATGAGCAGTTCTTC | CASSPGQHYNEQFF
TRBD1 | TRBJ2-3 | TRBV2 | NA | TGTGCCAGCAGGTCCGGGACAGGGGGCAATACGCAGTATTTT | CASRSGTGGNTQYF
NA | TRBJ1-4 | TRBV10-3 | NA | TGTGCCATCAGCGAAAGGGAAACTGAAAAACTGTTTTTT | CAISERETEKLFF
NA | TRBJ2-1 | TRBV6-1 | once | TGTGCCAGCAGTGAACTTAGGGGGTACGGTGAGCAGTTCTTC | CASSELRGYGEQFF
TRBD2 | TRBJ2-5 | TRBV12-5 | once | TGTGCTAGTGTTTTAAGCGGGACTAGTCCAGGAGAGACCCAGTACTTC | CASVLSGTSPGETQYF
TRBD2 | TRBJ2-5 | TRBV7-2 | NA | TGTGCCAGCAGCTCTATCGAGGCTAGCGGGGGGTCGTGGCAAGAGACCCAGTACTTC | CASSSIEASGGSWQETQYF
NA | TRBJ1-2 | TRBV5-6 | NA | TGTGCCAGCAGCCCCGGGCCCTTGAACTATGGCTACACCTTC | CASSPGPLNYGYTF
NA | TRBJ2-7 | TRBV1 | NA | TGCACCAGCAGCCAAGATCTTGAGGGACTCTTACACGAGCAGTACTTC | CTSSQDLEGLLHEQYF
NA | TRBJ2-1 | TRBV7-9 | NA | TGTGCCAGCAGCCCCCGTGAGCGGAGTAATGAGCAGTTCTTC | CASSPRERSNEQFF
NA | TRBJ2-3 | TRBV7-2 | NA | TGTGCCAGCAGCTTAAACGGGGGTGATACGCAGTATTTT | CASSLNGGDTQYF
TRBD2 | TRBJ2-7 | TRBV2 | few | TGTGCCAGCAGAGAAAGCGGGGGGAACTTCTACGAGCAGTACTTC | CASRESGGNFYEQYF
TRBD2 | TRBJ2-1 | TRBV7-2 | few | TGTGCCAGCAGCTTCGCAACTAGCGCTGAGCAGTTCTTC | CASSFATSAEQFF
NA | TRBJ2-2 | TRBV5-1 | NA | TGCGCCAGCAGCGTGGGAGACACCGGGGAGCTGTTTTTT | CASSVGDTGELFF